The 8 T cell receptor beta chains below were found in one sample sequenced in a study of blood T cells in healthy people across ages. It was with a sample-barcoded 5' primer and a J-beta primer mix that a second PCR of roughly 6 to 12 cycles was run. MiXCR was run by TCRdb on the 5' RACE reads, yielding one entry per CDR3 protein. The sample contains roughly 500,000 distinct CDR3 sequences, 25% to 30% of which appear only once. The sample was blood. The receptors originated from a woman aged 70-85 years in good health.

This clonotype has a count of ten or more. This chain links TRBV4-2 with TRBJ2-1; TRBD2 is a possible D gene (6 bases). The length of the CDR3 is 15 residues. Germline loops: CDR1 LGHNA, CDR2 YNFKEQ. Trimming left V 4 bases short and J 0 bases short, with 10 bases between. CDR3 sequence reads: CASSRGASSYNEQFF. DNA of the CDR3: TGTGCCAGCAGCCGCGGGGCGAGCTCCTACAATGAGCAGTTCTTC.

V is TRBV12-3 or TRBV12-4 and J is TRBJ1-1; 7 nucleotides align to TRBD1. The CDR3 runs to 14 residues. V lost 7 bases to trimming and J lost 0 bases; unmatched junction nucleotides: 5. CDR3 protein: CASTAGGLNTEAFF. In DNA, the CDR3 is TGTGCCAGCACGGCAGGGGGGCTGAACACTGAAGCTTTCTTT.

This clonotype showed up many times. The chain recombines TRBV25-1 with TRBJ1-4; D uncertain. Germline V lookup: CDR1 MGHDK, CDR2 SYGVNS. The CDR3 is 13 amino acids. V was clipped by 2 bases and J by 7 bases, with 8 bases between them. For the CDR3, the DNA is TGTGCCAGCAGTGAAGGCGCGCCTGAAAAACTGTTTTTT. Translating it yields CASSEGAPEKLFF.

The V gene is TRBV11-2, the J gene TRBJ2-4; possibly TRBD1 for D (6 bases). Germline values: CDR1 SGHAT, CDR2 FQNNGV. The V gene lost 3 bases and the J gene lost 7 bases, with 7 bases spanning the gap. The CDR3 totals 12 residues. The CDR3 spells CASSFQGNIQYF. In DNA form, the CDR3 reads TGTGCCAGCAGCTTTCAGGGGAACATTCAGTACTTC.

This clonotype showed up just a few times. This chain links TRBV18 with TRBJ1-5; 7 nucleotides agree with TRBD1. V was pared by 9 bases and J by 5 bases, with 10 bases of the junction left unmatched. The germline V gene encodes CDR1 KGHSH and CDR2 LQKENI. The CDR3 extends over 14 amino acids. CDR3 bases: TGTGCCAGTGGGGGGGACAGCAAGTATCAGCCCCAGCATTTT. It encodes CASGGDSKYQPQHF.

With respect to this clonotype: No conserved phenylalanine or tryptophan is present at the end of the CDR3, so a read error is the likely explanation. CDR3 amino acids: CASSSFGYGYTI. CDR3 nucleotide sequence: TGTGCCAGCAGCTCCTTTGGCTATGGCTACACCATC. The chain combines TRBV7-9 with TRBJ1-2; D remains unclear. This CDR3 comprises 12 residues. Germline CDR1 is SEHNR and CDR2 is FQNEAQ (reference sequence). V lost 4 bases and J lost 4, with 7 bases in between.

In its sample, this clonotype was seen many times. This sequence joins TRBV4-2 and TRBJ2-2; D tentatively reads TRBD1 or TRBD2 (6 bases each). This CDR3 has 15 residues. Germline CDR1 and CDR2: LGHNA and YNFKEQ. V lost 4 bases and J 3 bases, leaving 12 bases between the germline ends. In nucleotides, the CDR3 is TGTGCCAGCAGCCGGGGGGCCCGCGACACCGGGGAGCTGTTTTTT. It codes for CASSRGARDTGELFF.

V gene TRBV20-1 combines with J gene TRBJ1-5, with 8 bases matching TRBD1. This CDR3 spans 14 amino acids. CDR1 and CDR2 from the germline V gene are DFQATT and SNEGSKA (reference sequence). V gave up 1 base and J gave up 1 base; unmatched junction bases: 0. CDR3 bases: TGCAGTGCTAGAGCAGGGGGCAGCAATCAGCCCCAGCATTTT. Translating gives CSARAGGSNQPQHF.